This is a list of T cell receptor beta chains from one sample in a study of T cells in Graves' hyperthyroidism and ophthalmopathy. From the multiplex PCR reads, TCRdb called clonotypes with MiXCR, one entry per CDR3 protein. The data contain about half a million distinct CDR3 sequences, less than 25% of them singletons. The sequenced sample consisted of blood. Receptors originate from a young man with Graves' hyperthyroidism. CDR3s include the opening cysteine and the closing phenylalanine or tryptophan. The D gene is left open where the match is weak. Size is omitted from some rows. Given values are once, few, many or a class for expanded clones.

>.|TRBJ2-5|.|TRBV6-5
CASSYGQKEGTQYF
TGTGCCAGCAGTTACGGCCAGAAAGAGGGGACCCAGTACTTC
>TRBD1|TRBJ1-1|many|TRBV5-1
CASSEGQGGQAFF
TGCGCCAGCAGCGAAGGACAGGGAGGTCAAGCTTTCTTT
>TRBD1|TRBJ1-5|many|TRBV4-1
CASSPRRLGTASNQPQHF
TGCGCCAGCAGCCCAAGACGCCTAGGGACAGCCAGCAATCAGCCCCAGCATTTT
>.|TRBJ2-2|.|TRBV28
CASGYPGTGTGELFF
TGTGCCAGCGGCTACCCAGGAACCGGCACCGGGGAGCTGTTTTTT
>TRBD2|TRBJ2-7|.|TRBV7-8
CASSPTGTRCEQYF
TGTGCCAGCAGCCCAACCGGGACTAGGTGTGAGCAGTACTTC
>.|TRBJ2-7|many|TRBV9
CASSPRGAGREQYF
TGTGCCAGCAGCCCCCGGGGCGCGGGGCGGGAGCAGTACTTC
>TRBD1|TRBJ1-1|.|TRBV24-1
CATSDRGSTEAFF
TGTGCCACCAGTGACAGGGGGAGCACTGAAGCTTTCTTT
>.|TRBJ2-7|.|TRBV14
CASSQVPSGSTYEQYF
TGTGCCAGCAGCCAAGTTCCCAGCGGAAGCACCTACGAGCAGTACTTC
>.|TRBJ1-3|.|TRBV13
CASSPRLQTVSNTIYF
TGTGCCAGCAGCCCCCGGCTACAGACAGTTTCAAACACCATATATTTT
>.|TRBJ2-2|.|TRBV6-2/TRBV6-3
CASSYGLDVGTGELFF
TGTGCCAGCAGTTACGGACTCGACGTTGGCACCGGGGAGCTGTTTTTT
>.|TRBJ2-5|many|TRBV7-8
CASTLRPGEVETQYF
TGTGCCAGCACCCTAAGACCGGGGGAAGTAGAGACCCAGTACTTC
>TRBD1|TRBJ2-7|.|TRBV28
CASRSPGQGGYEQYF
TGTGCCAGCAGATCACCTGGACAGGGGGGGTACGAGCAGTACTTC
>.|TRBJ2-7|many|TRBV19
CASSTSGATYEQYF
TGTGCCAGTAGTACCTCCGGGGCTACCTACGAGCAGTACTTC
>.|TRBJ1-1|many|TRBV27
CASKIQGNTEAFF
TGTGCCAGCAAAATTCAGGGTAACACTGAAGCTTTCTTT
>.|TRBJ1-2|few|TRBV19
CASSILGQGRLGTYGYTF
TGTGCCAGTAGTATTCTGGGGCAGGGGCGCCTGGGAACCTATGGCTACACCTTC
>.|TRBJ1-1|many|TRBV29-1
CSVVWQGKFEAFF
TGCAGCGTTGTGTGGCAGGGCAAATTCGAAGCTTTCTTT
>.|TRBJ1-1|.|TRBV6-1
CASSDRQSMNTEAFF
TGTGCCAGCAGTGATCGGCAGTCCATGAACACTGAAGCTTTCTTT
>.|TRBJ1-1|many|TRBV10-2
CASRGGKGTTEAFF
TGCGCCAGCAGAGGGGGGAAGGGCACCACTGAAGCTTTCTTT
>.|TRBJ1-1|many|TRBV28
CASSDRTEAFF
TGTGCCAGCAGTGATCGTACTGAAGCTTTCTTT
>.|TRBJ2-7|many|TRBV10-3
CAISDRGYEQYF
TGTGCCATCAGTGACAGGGGCTACGAGCAGTACTTC
>.|TRBJ1-5|.|TRBV5-6
CASSLLVTAYQPQHF
TGTGCCAGCAGCCTCCTGGTTACGGCGTATCAGCCCCAGCATTTT
>.|TRBJ2-2|many|TRBV7-8
CASSLDLALFF
TGTGCCAGCAGCTTAGATCTGGCGCTGTTTTTT
>TRBD1|TRBJ2-2|many|TRBV5-1
CASSWGTGRNTGELFF
TGCGCCAGCAGCTGGGGGACAGGGAGAAACACCGGGGAGCTGTTTTTT
>TRBD1|TRBJ2-7|many|TRBV7-9
CASSSDRGSYEQYF
TGTGCCAGCAGCAGCGACAGGGGCTCCTACGAGCAGTACTTC
>.|TRBJ1-2|many|TRBV12-3/TRBV12-4
CASSRGADGYTF
TGTGCCAGCAGCCGCGGGGCCGATGGCTACACCTTC
>.|TRBJ2-7|many|TRBV6-2/TRBV6-3
CASRRTAYEQYF
TGTGCCAGCAGACGGACAGCCTACGAGCAGTACTTC
>TRBD2|TRBJ2-2|.|TRBV5-4
CASSSLTSGPNTGELFF
TGTGCCAGCAGCTCCCTGACTAGCGGACCGAACACCGGGGAGCTGTTTTTT
>.|TRBJ1-1|few|TRBV9
CASSVGGVSNTEAFF
TGTGCCAGCAGCGTAGGGGGGGTCTCGAACACTGAAGCTTTCTTT
>TRBD1|TRBJ2-5|.|TRBV20-1
CSARGRGQGAETQYF
TGCAGTGCTAGAGGACGAGGACAGGGGGCAGAGACCCAGTACTTC
>.|TRBJ1-1|many|TRBV5-6
CASSKLTEAFF
TGTGCCAGCAGCAAACTCACTGAAGCTTTCTTT
>.|TRBJ1-5|many|TRBV12-3/TRBV12-4
CASSSNRRDQPQHF
TGTGCCAGCAGTTCGAACAGGAGGGATCAGCCCCAGCATTTT
>.|TRBJ1-3|few|TRBV9
CASSVGATPGNTIYF
TGTGCCAGCAGCGTAGGCGCTACCCCTGGAAACACCATATATTTT
>.|TRBJ2-7|many|TRBV6-5
CASSSPGHPTSYEQYF
TGTGCCAGCAGTTCCCCGGGACATCCCACCTCCTACGAGCAGTACTTC
>.|TRBJ1-1|.|TRBV7-2
CASSLRGGLNSEAFF
TGTGCCAGCAGCTTGAGGGGGGGATTGAACTCTGAAGCTTTCTTT
>TRBD1|TRBJ1-2|.|TRBV7-3
CASSSSNRGPNYGYTF
TGTGCCAGCAGCTCTAGCAACAGGGGGCCGAACTATGGCTACACCTTC
>TRBD2|TRBJ2-5|.|TRBV19
CASKGEGRETQYF
TGTGCCAGTAAAGGGGAGGGACGAGAGACCCAGTACTTC
>.|TRBJ1-3|many|TRBV14
CASSRSPRGNTIYF
TGTGCCAGCAGCCGGTCCCCAAGGGGAAACACCATATATTTT
>.|TRBJ1-5|many|TRBV6-5
CASSLKASNQPQHF
TGTGCCAGCAGTTTAAAGGCAAGCAATCAGCCCCAGCATTTT
>.|TRBJ2-5|many|TRBV27
CASSPEVSLQETQYF
TGTGCCAGCAGTCCAGAGGTTAGCTTACAAGAGACCCAGTACTTC
>.|TRBJ1-2|.|TRBV20-1
CSAGGGQGYTF
TGCAGTGCTGGGGGGGGGCAAGGCTACACCTTC